This passage covers 5 T cell receptor beta chains from one sample sequenced in a study of beta chain features in type 1 diabetes. Sequenced material consisted of expressed TCRB transcripts (all of the isolated RNA was reverse transcribed). Only in-frame clones appear in the TCRdb table, and some are missing; sequencing was by immunoSEQ multiplex PCR. Of about 220,000 clones in the sample, roughly 10% were seen once. Sequencing was carried out using central memory CD4+ T cells from blood. The receptors shown here come from a man aged 18 to 30 in good health.

The rearrangement uses TRBV7-9 and TRBJ1-2; possibly TRBD1 for D (5 bases). The CDR3 length is 12 residues. V gave up 5 bases and J gave up 14 bases, with 18 bases separating them. CDR1 and CDR2 (germline): SEHNR, FQNEAQ (reference sequence). CDR3 residues: CASSRSAGDKTF. As DNA, the CDR3 is TGTGCCAGCAGCCGGTCCGCGGGGGATAAGACCTTC.

This clone was seen repeatedly, ten times or more. The gene calls are TRBV7-9 and TRBJ2-7; D call uncertain. With 8 bases removed from V and 3 bases from J, the gap between germline ends came to 11 bases. Germline V gene lookup returns CDR1 SEHNR and CDR2 FQNEAQ (reference sequence). The CDR3 totals 12 residues. The CDR3 is CASESAFYEQYF. The CDR3 region has the DNA TGTGCCAGCGAGTCGGCTTTCTACGAGCAGTACTTC. Full variable domain (remainder filled in from reference TRBV7-9 and TRBJ2-7): DTGVSQNPRHKITKRGQNVTFRCDPISEHNRLYWYRQTLGQGPEFLTYFQNEAQLEKSRLLSDRFSAERPKGSFSTLEIQRTEQGDSAMYLCASESAFYEQYFGPGTRLTVT.

This clone was observed a few times. The chain carries TRBV25-1 and TRBJ2-3; possibly TRBD2 for D (6 bases). Trimming pared 2 bases from V and 1 base from J, leaving 7 bases between. Germline V gives CDR1 MGHDK, CDR2 SYGVNS. CDR3 length: 14 amino acids. The CDR3, as DNA: TGTGCCAGCAGTGAAAGGAGGGGCACAGATACGCAGTATTTT. Translation: CASSERRGTDTQYF.

The chain links TRBV7-3 to TRBJ2-5; D unclear. Germline CDR1 is SGHTA and CDR2 is FQGTGA. Trimming stripped 0 bases from V and 5 bases from J, with 7 bases between. This CDR3 has 13 amino acids. Here the CDR3 DNA reads TGTGCCAGCAGCTTAACCGGCGCGGAGACCCAGTACTTC. Amino acid sequence: CASSLTGAETQYF.

The DNA for the CDR3 is TGCGCCAGCAGCAGGGTTGACCCGGAGACCCAGTACTTC. Translation: CASSRVDPETQYF. The gene calls are TRBV5-1 and TRBJ2-5; D unclear. Germline CDR1 and CDR2: SGHRS and YFSETQ. The CDR3 sequence is 13 residues long. Trimming pared 4 bases from V and 5 bases from J, leaving 12 bases between.